This TCR beta chain was captured in a study of blood T cell repertoires in COVID-19. Study at large: The study drew acute and convalescent COVID-19 samples from the United States, Italy and Spain. PBMCs, B-cell-depleted T cells, or T cells were the source of the cDNA or gDNA that made up the material.

Worth noting for this clone: Because the CDR3's place on the DNA is in doubt, the DNA is left out and the CDR3 is given as listed by TCRdb.

In the original processing: From reference gene primer amplification, estimates of nucleated cell counts were derived. Using immunoSEQ multiplex PCR, the repertoire was profiled, and TCRdb retains in-frame clones only, with some absent. V, J and clone size are taken as reported in that table, and D and trimming were inferred from the DNA itself. Here the sample spans about 260,000 clones, 85% being singletons. The CDR3 has 18 amino acids, counting both end residues. This chain links TRBV21-1 with TRBJ1-4; the D call of TRBD1 is as the table states it, not checked on the DNA. TRBV21-1 is shown as a pseudogene. The source of this sequence is a human donor in a cohort sampled during active COVID-19. The sample taken for sequencing was peripheral blood. CDR3 sequence reads: CASSTVGTGTATNEKLFF.